A single T cell receptor beta chain is shown here with its context. There is no known antigen for this receptor. The input lacks base qualities; no much larger clone sits a single base away. The entry originates in a study of human thymus T cells (dated by TCRdb to 2019 to 2021). A note on the overall study: The study described the TCR alpha and beta repertoires in eight or nine infant thymus samples and four matching peripheral blood samples. The cohort included about 6 male and two female infants, with donor ages spanning 7 to 244 days.

What the research found in general, with its limitations: On average, thymus samples gave roughly 740,000 unique TCRB clonotypes, whereas blood samples gave roughly 80,000. Both the thymic and the peripheral blood repertoires appeared to show biased V and J gene segment usage.

Trimming leaves V shorter by 1 base and J shorter by 4 bases, with the junction holding 5 bases beyond the gene matches. CDR1 and CDR2, looked up from the germline V gene, are MNHEY and SVGAGI. The CDR3 measures 16 amino acids from cysteine to phenylalanine. Of the read, only the CDR3 DNA is kept; its 48 bases are in frame from base 1. The immunoSEQ multiplex PCR assay was used to amplify the TCRB and TCRAD loci from a standardized amount of quality-controlled genomic DNA. The amplicons covered the V(D)J region and were long enough to include the CDR3 and to identify the V and J genes. The commercial immunoSEQ service was used to sequence amplicons on an Illumina platform. The authors' pipeline ran thus. Primer bias and sequencing errors were corrected as previously described, and TCRAD and TCRB definitions were based on the IMGT database. Analysis of the repertoires was done with immunoSEQ Analyzer 3.0 and VDJTools and included basic statistics, V/J segment usage, diversity estimates, rarefaction and pairwise overlap. Diversity was estimated using the Chao1, ChaoE, Efron-Thisted, Shannon and inverse Simpson indices, and was also estimated on datasets down-sampled to the size of the smallest sample. Repertoire overlap was determined by strict matching of CDR3 nucleotide sequence, V gene and J gene, and Jaccard-based multidimensional scaling clustering was applied. TCRdb's version of the immuneACCESS table is confined to in-frame rearrangements and falls short of the full clone set. An unresolved V gene accounts for under half of the shortfall where checked; the remainder is of unknown origin. V and J calls and clone size are given by that table; D and trimming were obtained from the DNA. Counted in this sample were over 35,000 clones; approximately 93% of them appeared once. The top ten clones comprise about 0.12% of the sample.

In Finland, the donors were immunologically healthy infants who were having open corrective cardiac surgery for congenital heart defects. For four of the eight donors, a small roughly 0.45-1 mL aliquot of peripheral blood was collected during surgery. For blood samples, genomic DNA was extracted from all available leukocytes instead of from a fixed number of cells. Erythrocytes were removed from blood with ACK lysis buffer, and the leukocytes were stored as pellets at -70 °C. Genomic DNA was extracted from frozen cell pellets with a QIAsymphony instrument. This sequence originates from a boy less than two years old with a congenital heart defect but otherwise immunologically healthy. The sample consisted of blood. The chain joins TRBV6-5 to TRBJ2-1, and TRBD1 matches 9 of the central bases. The base sequence is TGTGCCAGCAGTTACTTAACAGGGGGCCCTTACAATGAGCAGTTCTTC. Translated, this is CASSYLTGGPYNEQFF.